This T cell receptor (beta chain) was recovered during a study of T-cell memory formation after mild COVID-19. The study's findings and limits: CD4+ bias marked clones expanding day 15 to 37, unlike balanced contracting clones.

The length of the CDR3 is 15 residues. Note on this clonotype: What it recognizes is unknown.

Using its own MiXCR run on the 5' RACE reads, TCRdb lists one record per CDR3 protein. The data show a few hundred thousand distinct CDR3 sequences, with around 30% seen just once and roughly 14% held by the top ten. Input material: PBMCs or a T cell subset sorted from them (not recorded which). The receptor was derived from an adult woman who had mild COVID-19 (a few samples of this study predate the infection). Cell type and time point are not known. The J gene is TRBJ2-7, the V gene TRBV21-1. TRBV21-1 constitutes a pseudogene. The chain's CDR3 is CASSKAGQETYEQYF. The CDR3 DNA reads TGTGCCAGCAGCAAAGCGGGACAGGAGACCTACGAGCAGTACTTC.